This T cell receptor (beta chain) stems from a study of T cells in Graves' hyperthyroidism and ophthalmopathy. V shed 7 bases, J shed 0 bases, and the junction held 8 bases outside the gene matches. CDR1 is SGHNT, CDR2 YENEEA, per germline. This CDR3 comprises 15 residues. Amplified regions were TCR beta CDR3 sequences from RNA transcripts. During a first-round RT-PCR of the TCR CDR3, the HTBI primer set was used. From the multiplex PCR reads, TCRdb called clonotypes with MiXCR, one entry per CDR3 protein. The sample includes hundreds of thousands of distinct CDR3 sequences, around 20% of them seen just once.

Material for sequencing was blood. The rearrangement uses TRBV11-3 and TRBJ1-1, with TRBD1 matching 7 bases. This clonotype originated in a man aged 30-40 years with Graves' ophthalmopathy. The CDR3 nucleotides read TGTGCCAGCACCCCGGGACAGCGCATGAACACTGAAGCTTTCTTT. It encodes CASTPGQRMNTEAFF.